This T cell receptor beta chain was sequenced for a study of radiotherapy plus CTLA-4 blockade in lung cancer. The data were produced by immunoSEQ multiplex PCR, yet TCRdb's version contains in-frame clones alone and is incomplete. The repertoire holds tens of thousands of clones, with more than 70% as singletons. Trimming stripped 5 bases from V and 2 bases from J, with 13 bases between. The CDR3 extends over 15 amino acids. CDR1 and CDR2 (germline): MNHEY, SVGAGI. The sequences come from peripheral blood, collected from a patient treated with radiotherapy plus ipilimumab. This TCR was sampled from a human donor with non-small cell lung cancer whose response to radiotherapy plus ipilimumab could not be evaluated. The chain has TRBV6-5 and TRBJ1-5; D perhaps matches TRBD1 (5 bases). CDR3 protein: CASSPIGGGNQPQHF. CDR3 nucleotides: TGTGCCAGCAGTCCAATCGGGGGTGGCAATCAGCCCCAGCATTTT.